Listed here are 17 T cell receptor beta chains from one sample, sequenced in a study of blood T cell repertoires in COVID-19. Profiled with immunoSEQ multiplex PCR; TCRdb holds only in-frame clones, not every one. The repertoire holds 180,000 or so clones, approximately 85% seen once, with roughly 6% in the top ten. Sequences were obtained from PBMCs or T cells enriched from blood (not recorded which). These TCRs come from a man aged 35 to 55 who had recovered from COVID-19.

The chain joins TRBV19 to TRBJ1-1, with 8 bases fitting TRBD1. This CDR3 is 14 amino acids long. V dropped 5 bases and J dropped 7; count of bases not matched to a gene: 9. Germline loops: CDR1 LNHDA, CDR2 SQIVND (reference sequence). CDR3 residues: CASSPPDREFEAFF. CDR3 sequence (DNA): TGTGCCAGTAGTCCCCCGGACAGGGAGTTTGAAGCTTTCTTT.

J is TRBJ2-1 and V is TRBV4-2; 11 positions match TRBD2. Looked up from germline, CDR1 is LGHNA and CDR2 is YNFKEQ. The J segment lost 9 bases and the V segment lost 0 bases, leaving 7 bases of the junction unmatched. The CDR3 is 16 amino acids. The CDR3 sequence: CASSQDVSGRAAEQFF. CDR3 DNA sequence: TGTGCCAGCAGCCAAGATGTTAGCGGGAGGGCCGCTGAGCAGTTCTTC.

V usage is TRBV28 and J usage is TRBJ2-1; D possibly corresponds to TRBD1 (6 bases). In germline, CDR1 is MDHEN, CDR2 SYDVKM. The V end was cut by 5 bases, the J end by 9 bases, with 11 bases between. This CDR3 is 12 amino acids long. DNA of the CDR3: TGTGCCAGCAGTAGGGGGTGGGGTGAGCAGTTCTTC. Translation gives CASSRGWGEQFF. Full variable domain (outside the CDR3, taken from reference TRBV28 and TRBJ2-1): DVKVTQSSRYLVKRTGEKVFLECVQDMDHENMFWYRQDPGLGLRLIYFSYDVKMKEKGDIPEGYSVSREKKERFSLILESASTNQTSMYLCASSRGWGEQFFGPGTRLTVL.

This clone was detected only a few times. CDR3 coding DNA: TGTGCCAGCAAAGCCGAACTAGCTTCCTACGAGCAGTACTTC. It yields the protein CASKAELASYEQYF. This rearrangement joins TRBV27 to TRBJ2-7; TRBD2 might be the D (6 bases). Germline V gene lookup returns CDR1 MNHEY and CDR2 SMNVEV (reference sequence). The CDR3 length is 14 residues. V lost 7 bases to trimming and J lost 1 base, with 14 bases between them.

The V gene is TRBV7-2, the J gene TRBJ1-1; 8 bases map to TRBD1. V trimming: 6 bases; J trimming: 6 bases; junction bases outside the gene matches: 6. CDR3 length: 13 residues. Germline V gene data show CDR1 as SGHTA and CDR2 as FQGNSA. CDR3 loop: CASSLYRGAEAFF. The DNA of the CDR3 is TGTGCCAGCAGTTTATACAGGGGGGCTGAAGCTTTCTTT.

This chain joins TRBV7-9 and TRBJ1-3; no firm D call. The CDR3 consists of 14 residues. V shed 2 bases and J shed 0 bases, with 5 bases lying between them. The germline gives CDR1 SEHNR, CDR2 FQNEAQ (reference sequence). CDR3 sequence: CASSLPFSGNTIYF. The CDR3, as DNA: TGTGCCAGCAGCTTACCATTCTCTGGAAACACCATATATTTT.

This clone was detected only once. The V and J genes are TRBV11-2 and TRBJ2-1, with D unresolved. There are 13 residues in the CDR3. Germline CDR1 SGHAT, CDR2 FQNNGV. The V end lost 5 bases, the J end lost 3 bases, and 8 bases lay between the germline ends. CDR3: CASSLTHYNEQFF. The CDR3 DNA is TGTGCCAGCAGCCTAACCCACTACAATGAGCAGTTCTTC.

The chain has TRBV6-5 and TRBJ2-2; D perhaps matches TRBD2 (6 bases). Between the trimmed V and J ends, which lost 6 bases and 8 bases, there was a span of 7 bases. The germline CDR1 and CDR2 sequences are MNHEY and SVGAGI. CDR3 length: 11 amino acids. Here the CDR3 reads CASSGGGELFF. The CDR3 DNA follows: TGTGCCAGCAGCGGGGGAGGGGAGCTGTTTTTT.

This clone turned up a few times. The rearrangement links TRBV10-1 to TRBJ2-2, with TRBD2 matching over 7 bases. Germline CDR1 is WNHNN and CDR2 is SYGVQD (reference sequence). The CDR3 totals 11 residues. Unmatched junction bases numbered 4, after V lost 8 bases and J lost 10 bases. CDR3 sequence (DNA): TGCGCCAGCGGGGACTACTTGGAGCTGTTTTTT. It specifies CASGDYLELFF.

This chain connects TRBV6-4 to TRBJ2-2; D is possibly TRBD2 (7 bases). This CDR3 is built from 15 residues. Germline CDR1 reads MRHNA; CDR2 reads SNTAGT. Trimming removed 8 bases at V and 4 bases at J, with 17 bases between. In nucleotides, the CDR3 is TGTGCCAGCCCCGGGGGGCGGGCGTTCACCGGGGAGCTGTTTTTT. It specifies CASPGGRAFTGELFF.

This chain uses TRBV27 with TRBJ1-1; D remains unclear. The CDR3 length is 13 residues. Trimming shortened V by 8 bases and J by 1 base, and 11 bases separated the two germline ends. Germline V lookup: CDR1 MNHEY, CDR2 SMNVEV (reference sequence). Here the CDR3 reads CASSTGANTEAFF. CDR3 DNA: TGTGCCAGCTCGACTGGAGCGAACACTGAAGCTTTCTTT.

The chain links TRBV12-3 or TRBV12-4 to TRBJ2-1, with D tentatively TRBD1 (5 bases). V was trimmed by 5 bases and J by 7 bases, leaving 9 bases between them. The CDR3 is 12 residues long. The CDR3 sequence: CASSPQGNEQFF. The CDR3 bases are TGTGCCAGCAGTCCGCAGGGTAATGAGCAGTTCTTC.

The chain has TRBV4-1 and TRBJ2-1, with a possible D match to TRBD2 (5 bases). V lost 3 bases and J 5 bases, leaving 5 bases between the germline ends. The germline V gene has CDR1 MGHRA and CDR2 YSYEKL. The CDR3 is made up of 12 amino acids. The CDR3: CASSQGDNEQFF. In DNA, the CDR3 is TGCGCCAGCAGCCAGGGAGACAATGAGCAGTTCTTC.

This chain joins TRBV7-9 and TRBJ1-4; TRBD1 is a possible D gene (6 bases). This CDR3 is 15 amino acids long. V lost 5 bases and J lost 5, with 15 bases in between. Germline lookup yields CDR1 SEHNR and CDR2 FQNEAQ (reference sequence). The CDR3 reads CASSPPGRGNEKLFF. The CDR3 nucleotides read TGTGCCAGCAGCCCCCCCGGCAGGGGAAATGAAAAACTGTTTTTT.

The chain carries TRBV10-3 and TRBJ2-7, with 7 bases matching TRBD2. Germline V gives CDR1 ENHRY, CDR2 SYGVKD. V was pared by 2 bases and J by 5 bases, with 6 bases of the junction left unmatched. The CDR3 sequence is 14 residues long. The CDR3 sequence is CAISEGLGANEQYF. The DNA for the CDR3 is TGTGCCATCAGTGAGGGACTAGGGGCGAACGAGCAGTACTTC.

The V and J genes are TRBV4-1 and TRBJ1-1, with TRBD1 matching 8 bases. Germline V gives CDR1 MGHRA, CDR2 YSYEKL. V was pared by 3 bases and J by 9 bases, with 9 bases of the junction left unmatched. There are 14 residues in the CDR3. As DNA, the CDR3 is TGCGCCAGCAGCCAGGACGGACAGGGAAGGCAAGCTTTCTTT. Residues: CASSQDGQGRQAFF.

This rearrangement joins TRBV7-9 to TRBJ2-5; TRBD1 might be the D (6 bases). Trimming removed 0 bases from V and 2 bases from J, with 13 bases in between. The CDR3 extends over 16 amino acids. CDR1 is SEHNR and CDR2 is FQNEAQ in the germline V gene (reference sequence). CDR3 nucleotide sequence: TGTGCCAGCAGCTTAGCTACAGGGACCTTTCAAGAGACCCAGTACTTC. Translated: CASSLATGTFQETQYF.